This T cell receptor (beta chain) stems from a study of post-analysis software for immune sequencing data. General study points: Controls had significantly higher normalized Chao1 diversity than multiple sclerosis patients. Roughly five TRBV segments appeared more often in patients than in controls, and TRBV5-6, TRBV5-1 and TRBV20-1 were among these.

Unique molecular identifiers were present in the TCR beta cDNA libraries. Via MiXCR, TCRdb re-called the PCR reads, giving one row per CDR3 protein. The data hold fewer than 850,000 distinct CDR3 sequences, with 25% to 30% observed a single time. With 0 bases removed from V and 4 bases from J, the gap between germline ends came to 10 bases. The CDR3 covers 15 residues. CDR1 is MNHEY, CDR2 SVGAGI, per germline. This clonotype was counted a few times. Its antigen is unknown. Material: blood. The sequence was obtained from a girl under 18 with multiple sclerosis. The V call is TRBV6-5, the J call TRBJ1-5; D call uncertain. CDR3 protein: CASSYSGSGNQPQHF. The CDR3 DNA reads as TGTGCCAGCAGTTACTCGGGGTCCGGGAATCAGCCCCAGCATTTT.